Reported below is one T cell receptor beta chain. Its antigen is currently unknown. The sample is drawn from a study of T cells after yellow fever vaccination. Study details: Preparing low-cell-number fractions relied on SMART-Seq v4 Ultra Low Input. Study conclusions and caveats: From the bulk population, abundant clonotypes could contaminate and appear within FACS-sorted repertoires.

It was through 5'RACE template switching that TCR cDNA was made, with a universal primer site and UMIs added. In TCRdb, the 5' RACE reads were re-called with MiXCR into one record per CDR3 protein. Altogether about 320,000 distinct CDR3 sequences are present, approximately 4% being singletons, with the ten largest covering 19%. Germline values: CDR1 SGHTA, CDR2 FQGNSA. This CDR3 has 14 amino acids. The V end was cut by 2 bases, the J end by 8 bases, with 12 bases between. The receptor was derived from a young man who received the YFV17D yellow fever vaccine. The V gene is TRBV7-2, the J gene TRBJ1-4; D is perhaps TRBD1 (5 bases). The sample here was PBMCs, taken 15 days after the yellow fever booster vaccination. CDR3 DNA sequence: TGTGCCAGCAGCTTAATGGGGGGGGGAGAAAAACTGTTTTTT. Translated: CASSLMGGGEKLFF.